Detailed here is one TCR beta chain. The V and J ends lost 5 bases and 2 bases respectively, with 13 bases between them. Per the germline V gene, CDR1 is MDHEN and CDR2 is SYDVKM. This CDR3 is 14 amino acids long. These data belong to a study of identical twins. TCRdb reprocessed the 5' RACE reads with MiXCR, giving one entry per CDR3 protein. Here the sample spans fewer than 650,000 distinct CDR3 sequences, 9.6% being singletons. This same sample was also part of a study on yellow fever vaccine responses in identical twins.

The sequencing input was PBMCs. This receptor was identified in a woman in her late teens or twenties in good health. The chain carries TRBV28 and TRBJ2-7, with D possibly matching TRBD2 (5 bases). The CDR3 nucleotides are TGTGCCAGCAGTCCCTCGGGGTACCCCTACGAGCAGTACTTC. Its protein product is CASSPSGYPYEQYF.